What follows are 21 T cell receptor beta chains derived from one specimen sequenced in a study of T cell responses to AZD1222 COVID-19 vaccine (dated by TCRdb to 2020 to 2023). Read against the paper, the sample's time point label means: about 28 days (+/-7) after the second vaccine dose. The library was prepared using the immunoSEQ multiplex PCR assay. TCRdb took over this immuneACCESS table, retaining in-frame rearrangements with V and J assigned. Such tables are incomplete; in checked studies, under half of the missing clones stem from an unresolved V gene, and the remainder is unexplained. This sample comprises more than 40,000 clones, about 90% of them detected only once. The top ten hold about two fifths of the sample. The specimen was peripheral blood, collected 28 days after the second AZD1222 dose. These receptors were taken from an adult who received the AZD1222 COVID-19 vaccine.

The chain has TRBV20-1 and TRBJ2-3; weak D call: TRBD2 (5 bases). Trimming shortened V by 3 bases and J by 10 bases, and 14 bases separated the two germline ends. The germline V gene encodes CDR1 DFQATT and CDR2 SNEGSKA (reference sequence). The CDR3 is made up of 12 amino acids. In DNA form, the CDR3 reads TGCAGTGCTAGTATCCCCTCCGGGGCGCAGTATTTT. Protein: CSASIPSGAQYF.

The rearrangement uses TRBV3-1 (or the pseudogene TRBV3-2) and TRBJ1-4; D unresolved. CDR3 length: 15 amino acids. V was shortened by 2 bases and J by 8 bases, with 15 bases between the two germline ends. Germline CDR1 LGHDT, CDR2 YNNKEL (reference sequence). The chain's CDR3 is CASSQKSGGEEKLFF. In nucleotides, the CDR3 is TGTGCCAGCAGCCAAAAGTCCGGCGGGGAGGAAAAACTGTTTTTT.

V gene TRBV5-1 combines with J gene TRBJ2-7; 8 bases are a match to TRBD1. V was clipped by 0 bases and J by 0 bases; unmatched bases: 8. Germline V CDR1 and CDR2: SGHRS, YFSETQ. This CDR3 region has 17 residues. CDR3 DNA sequence: TGCGCCAGCAGCTTGGCAGGGGGCTTAAGGAGCTCCTACGAGCAGTACTTC. This encodes CASSLAGGLRSSYEQYF. Filled out from reference TRBV5-1 and TRBJ2-7, the complete variable domain reads KAGVTQTPRYLIKTRGQQVTLSCSPISGHRSVSWYQQTPGQGLQFLFEYFSETQRNKGNFPGRFSGRQFSNSRSEMNVSTLELGDSALYLCASSLAGGLRSSYEQYFGPGTRLTVT.

The gene calls are TRBV5-5 and TRBJ2-2; 10 bases map to TRBD2. CDR1 and CDR2 from the germline V gene are SGHKS and YYEKEE (reference sequence). The V gene end was trimmed by 4 bases and the J gene end by 0 bases; junction bases not matched to a gene: 6. This CDR3 is built from 17 residues. CDR3 nucleotides: TGTGCCAGCAGCCTAACCGGGACTAGCGCGAACACCGGGGAGCTGTTTTTT. As protein: CASSLTGTSANTGELFF.

The chain has TRBV6-2 or TRBV6-3 and TRBJ2-1; D possibly uses TRBD1 or TRBD2 (5 bases each). V was cut by 2 bases and J by 4 bases, with 21 bases left in between. The CDR3 has 18 residues. Germline V CDR1 and CDR2: MNHEY, SVGEGT. CDR3 amino acids: CASSYKAGGRPNYNEQFF. In DNA, the CDR3 is TGTGCCAGCAGTTACAAGGCTGGGGGACGCCCTAATTACAATGAGCAGTTCTTC.

The chain couples TRBV24-1 to TRBJ2-3; tentative D call: TRBD1 (6 bases). Germline V gene sequence: CDR1 KGHDR, CDR2 SFDVKD. This CDR3 comprises 13 residues. V lost 4 bases, J lost 5 bases, and 9 bases lay in between. In DNA form, the CDR3 reads TGTGCCACCAGTGAACAGGGAGAAGATACGCAGTATTTT. Its protein product is CATSEQGEDTQYF.

V and J are TRBV25-1 and TRBJ1-2; D is uncertain. The length of the CDR3 is 11 residues. Germline lookup yields CDR1 MGHDK and CDR2 SYGVNS. Trimming cost V 7 bases and J 5 bases, with 8 bases left between them. CDR3 protein: CASTGNYGYTF. In DNA form, the CDR3 reads TGTGCCAGCACCGGGAATTATGGCTACACCTTC.

The rearrangement links TRBV18 to TRBJ1-1; TRBD1 matches 8 bases. Trimming removed 1 base from V and 0 bases from J; junction bases left unmatched: 7. Germline lookup yields CDR1 KGHSH and CDR2 LQKENI. The CDR3 is 17 residues long. The CDR3 is CASSPRQGAAMNTEAFF. The CDR3 nucleotides read TGTGCCAGCTCACCACGTCAGGGGGCGGCCATGAACACTGAAGCTTTCTTT.

The rearrangement uses TRBV12-5 and TRBJ1-1, with a possible D match to TRBD1 (6 bases). The CDR3 covers 12 residues. Trimming cost V 6 bases and J 7 bases, with 12 bases left between them. The germline CDR1 and CDR2 sequences are LGHNT and FRNRAP. The CDR3 spells CASGTNRDEAFF. CDR3 DNA sequence: TGTGCTAGTGGAACGAACAGGGATGAAGCTTTCTTT.

The chain links TRBV5-8 to TRBJ1-6; 9 positions agree with TRBD1. Germline CDR1 SGHTS, CDR2 YDEGEE. The CDR3 extends over 16 amino acids. The J segment lost 0 bases and the V segment lost 3 bases, leaving 1 base of the junction unmatched. CDR3 protein: CASSWDRASYNSPLHF. The CDR3 DNA reads as TGTGCCAGCAGCTGGGACAGGGCCTCCTATAATTCACCCCTCCACTTT.

The rearrangement uses TRBV7-9 and TRBJ1-2; D is uncertain. CDR1 SEHNR and CDR2 FQNEAQ come from the germline V gene (reference sequence). V lost 1 base to trimming and J lost 8 bases, with 11 bases between them. CDR3 size: 13 residues. The CDR3 sequence is CASSLGGFSGYTF. CDR3 nucleotide sequence: TGTGCCAGCAGCTTAGGAGGGTTTAGCGGCTACACCTTC.

This chain connects TRBV19 to TRBJ1-5; D gene unclear. This CDR3 comprises 14 residues. The germline CDR1 and CDR2 sequences are LNHDA and SQIVND (reference sequence). Deletions cut 3 bases from V and 5 bases from J, with 11 bases between. CDR3: CASSMRTQDQPQHF. In nucleotides, the CDR3 is TGTGCCAGTAGTATGCGGACTCAGGATCAGCCCCAGCATTTT.

The V and J genes are TRBV7-9 and TRBJ1-6; 8 bases are shared with TRBD1. The CDR3 spans 15 residues. Losses at the gene ends were 4 bases for V and 5 bases for J; bases not matched to a gene: 4. Germline assignment: CDR1 SEHNR and CDR2 FQNEAQ (reference sequence). The DNA for the CDR3 is TGTGCCAGCAGCTCAGACAGGGGAGATAATTCACCCCTCCACTTT. Protein product: CASSSDRGDNSPLHF.

This sequence joins TRBV6-5 and TRBJ1-5, with no clear D. The germline CDR1 and CDR2 sequences are MNHEY and SVGAGI. The CDR3 consists of 14 residues. The V gene lost 7 bases and the J gene lost 0 bases, with 10 bases spanning the gap. CDR3 loop: CASMQDYSNQPQHF. CDR3 DNA: TGTGCCAGCATGCAGGATTATAGCAATCAGCCCCAGCATTTT.

The CDR3 loop reads CAWSPQGEQPQHF. In DNA form, the CDR3 reads TGTGCCTGGAGTCCGCAGGGAGAACAGCCCCAGCATTTT. The genes are TRBV30 and TRBJ1-5; the D gene is possibly TRBD1 (5 bases). V lost 2 bases to trimming and J lost 7 bases, with 12 bases between them. This CDR3 is built from 13 residues. Germline V CDR1 and CDR2: GTSNPN, SVGIG (reference sequence).

A few counts support this clone. The genes are TRBV25-1 and TRBJ1-1, with 8 nucleotides matching TRBD1. The CDR3 has 13 amino acids. The V gene's germline CDR1 is MGHDK and CDR2 SYGVNS. Trimming at V came to 5 bases and at J to 6 bases, leaving 5 bases not matched to a gene. The CDR3 coding sequence is TGTGCCAGCAGTCGGACAGGGTTGCCTGAAGCTTTCTTT. Its translation is CASSRTGLPEAFF.

The chain is built from TRBV7-9 and TRBJ2-3; D gene ambiguous. V dropped 8 bases and J dropped 0 bases, with 9 bases sitting between them. Germline CDR1 and CDR2: SEHNR and FQNEAQ (reference sequence). The CDR3 is 13 amino acids. The CDR3: CASGWGSTDTQYF. Written as DNA, the CDR3 is TGTGCCAGCGGGTGGGGAAGCACAGATACGCAGTATTTT. Combining the CDR3 with reference TRBV7-9 and TRBJ2-3 gives the whole variable domain DTGVSQNPRHKITKRGQNVTFRCDPISEHNRLYWYRQTLGQGPEFLTYFQNEAQLEKSRLLSDRFSAERPKGSFSTLEIQRTEQGDSAMYLCASGWGSTDTQYFGPGTRLTVL.

The chain recombines TRBV30 with TRBJ1-2, with D tentatively TRBD1 (5 bases). Trimming removed 4 bases at V and 7 bases at J, with 25 bases between. Germline CDR1 and CDR2: GTSNPN and SVGIG (reference sequence). This CDR3 has 16 residues. CDR3 in DNA: TGTGCCTGGACCCATCCGGGCGAGGGGATGAGGGGTGGCTACACCTTC. It yields the protein CAWTHPGEGMRGGYTF.

This clone was seen more than once but under ten times. In the same sample, other DNA sequences code for this CDR3. The V call is TRBV6-2 or TRBV6-3, the J call TRBJ2-5; D call uncertain. Germline values: CDR1 MNHEY, CDR2 SVGEGT. The V and J ends lost 2 bases and 5 bases respectively, with 3 bases between them. CDR3 length: 11 residues. The CDR3: CASSYGETQYF. The CDR3 DNA reads as TGTGCCAGCAGTTACGGCGAGACCCAGTACTTC.

The chain couples TRBV10-1 to TRBJ2-2; D call uncertain. Trimming stripped 5 bases from V and 7 bases from J, with 14 bases between. CDR3 length: 14 residues. Germline CDR1 reads WNHNN; CDR2 reads SYGVQD (reference sequence). The CDR3 sequence is CASSQAGSGGELFF. CDR3 DNA sequence: TGCGCCAGCAGTCAAGCAGGATCTGGCGGGGAGCTGTTTTTT.

The genes are TRBV7-6 and TRBJ1-2; 8 nucleotides align to TRBD1. V trimming: 1 base; J trimming: 3 bases; junction bases outside the gene matches: 7. The CDR3 is 16 residues long. The germline gives CDR1 SGHVS, CDR2 FNYEAQ. The CDR3 DNA follows: TGTGCCAGCAGCTTAGGACCAGGGGGCGCAGACTATGGCTACACCTTC. Translation: CASSLGPGGADYGYTF.